One sample yielded the 4 T cell receptor beta chains listed below, sequenced in a study of CD8+CD57+ T cells in acquired aplastic anemia. Both TCR beta VDJ combination and CDR3 sequence profiling were carried out. Genomic DNA was the template for this profiling. TCRdb re-called the reads through MiXCR, storing one row per CDR3 protein. The sample holds a few hundred thousand distinct CDR3 sequences, 61% seen once. Sequencing used sorted CD4+, CD8+, or CD8+CD57+ T cells (not recorded which) from PBMCs. The receptors stem from a human donor in good health.

This clonotype was counted ten times or more. This chain joins TRBV29-1 and TRBJ2-7; TRBD1 aligns across 10 bases. The CDR3 sequence is 16 residues long. Trimming removed 6 bases from V and 4 bases from J; junction bases left unmatched: 15. Germline loops: CDR1 SQVTM, CDR2 ANQGSEA. The DNA of the CDR3 is TGCAGCGTACTCCACCGGGACAGGGGCCTGGGGTACGAGCAGTACTTC. Translating it yields CSVLHRDRGLGYEQYF.

The rearrangement joins TRBV6-5 to TRBJ2-3; D gene uncertain. Looked up from germline, CDR1 is MNHEY and CDR2 is SVGAGI. V lost 0 bases and J 3 bases, leaving 13 bases between the germline ends. The CDR3 spans 16 residues. The CDR3 DNA reads as TGTGCCAGCAGTTACTCGCAGGCTGCCTATACAGATACGCAGTATTTT. As protein: CASSYSQAAYTDTQYF.

The chain uses TRBV20-1 and TRBJ1-2; TRBD1 matches at 8 bases. The trim removed 5 bases at V and 5 bases at J, leaving 10 bases unmatched. The CDR3 is made up of 14 amino acids. Germline V CDR1 and CDR2: DFQATT, SNEGSKA (reference sequence). The CDR3 region has the DNA TGCAGTGCTTTGATGACAGGGGAAGGGTATGGCTACACCTTC. This sequence encodes CSALMTGEGYGYTF.

J is TRBJ2-1 and V is TRBV20-1; D is perhaps TRBD1 (6 bases). The CDR3 totals 12 residues. V lost 6 bases and J 9 bases, leaving 15 bases between the germline ends. The V gene's germline CDR1 is DFQATT and CDR2 SNEGSKA (reference sequence). Here the CDR3 reads CSAPATRGEQFF. The CDR3 coding sequence is TGCAGTGCCCCTGCGACCAGGGGTGAGCAGTTCTTC.